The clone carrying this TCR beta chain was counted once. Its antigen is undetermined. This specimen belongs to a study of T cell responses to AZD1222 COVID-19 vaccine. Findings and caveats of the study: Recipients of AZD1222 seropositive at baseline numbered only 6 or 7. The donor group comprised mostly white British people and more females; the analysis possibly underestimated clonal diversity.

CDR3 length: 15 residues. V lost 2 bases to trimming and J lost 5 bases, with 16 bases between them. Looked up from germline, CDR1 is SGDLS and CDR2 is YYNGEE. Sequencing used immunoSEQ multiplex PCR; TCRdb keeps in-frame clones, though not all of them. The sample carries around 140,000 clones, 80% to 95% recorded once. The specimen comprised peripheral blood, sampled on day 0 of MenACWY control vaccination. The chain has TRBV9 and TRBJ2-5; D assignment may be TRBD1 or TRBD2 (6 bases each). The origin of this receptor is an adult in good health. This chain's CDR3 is CASSVEGGAAETQYF. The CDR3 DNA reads TGTGCCAGCAGCGTTGAGGGGGGTGCAGCGGAGACCCAGTACTTC.